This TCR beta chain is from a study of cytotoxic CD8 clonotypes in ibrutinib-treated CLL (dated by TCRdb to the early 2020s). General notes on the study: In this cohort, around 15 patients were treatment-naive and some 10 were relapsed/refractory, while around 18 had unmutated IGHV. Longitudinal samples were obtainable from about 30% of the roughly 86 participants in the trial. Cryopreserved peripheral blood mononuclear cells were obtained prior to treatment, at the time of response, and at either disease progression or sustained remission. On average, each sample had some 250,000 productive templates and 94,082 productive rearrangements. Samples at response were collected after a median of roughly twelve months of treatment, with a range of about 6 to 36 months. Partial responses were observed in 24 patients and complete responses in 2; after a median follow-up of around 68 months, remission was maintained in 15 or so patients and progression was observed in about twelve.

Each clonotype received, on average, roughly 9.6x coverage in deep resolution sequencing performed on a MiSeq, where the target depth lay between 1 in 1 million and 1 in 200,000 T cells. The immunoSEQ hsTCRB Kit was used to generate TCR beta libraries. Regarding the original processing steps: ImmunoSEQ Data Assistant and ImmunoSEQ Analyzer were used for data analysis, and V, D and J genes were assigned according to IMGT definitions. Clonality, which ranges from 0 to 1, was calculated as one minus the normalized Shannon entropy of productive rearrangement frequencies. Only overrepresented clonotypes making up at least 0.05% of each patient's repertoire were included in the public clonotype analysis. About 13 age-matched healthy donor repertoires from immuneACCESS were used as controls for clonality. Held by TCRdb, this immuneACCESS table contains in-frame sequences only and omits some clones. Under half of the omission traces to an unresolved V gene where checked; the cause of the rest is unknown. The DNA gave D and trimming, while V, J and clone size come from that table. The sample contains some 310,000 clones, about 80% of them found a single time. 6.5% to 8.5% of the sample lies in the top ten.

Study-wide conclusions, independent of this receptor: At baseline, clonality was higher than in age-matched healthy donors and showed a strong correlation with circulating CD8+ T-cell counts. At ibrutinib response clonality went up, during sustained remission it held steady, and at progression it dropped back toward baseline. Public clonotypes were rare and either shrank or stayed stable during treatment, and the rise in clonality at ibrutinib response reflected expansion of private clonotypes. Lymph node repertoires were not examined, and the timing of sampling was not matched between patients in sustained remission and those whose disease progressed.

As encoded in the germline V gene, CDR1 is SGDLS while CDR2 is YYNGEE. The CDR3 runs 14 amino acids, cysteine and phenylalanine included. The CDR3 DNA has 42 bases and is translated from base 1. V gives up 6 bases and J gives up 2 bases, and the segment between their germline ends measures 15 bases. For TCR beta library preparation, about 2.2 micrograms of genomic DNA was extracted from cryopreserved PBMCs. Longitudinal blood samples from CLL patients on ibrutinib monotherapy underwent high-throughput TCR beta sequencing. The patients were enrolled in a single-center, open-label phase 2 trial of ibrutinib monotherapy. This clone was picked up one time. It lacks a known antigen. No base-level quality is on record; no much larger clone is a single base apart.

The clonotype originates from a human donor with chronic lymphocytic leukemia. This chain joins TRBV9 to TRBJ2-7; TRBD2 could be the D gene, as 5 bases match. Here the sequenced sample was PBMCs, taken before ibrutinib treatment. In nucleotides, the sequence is TGTGCCAGCACCCTAGGACTGGGGACCTACGAGCAGTACTTC. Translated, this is CASTLGLGTYEQYF.